Each of the 26 T cell receptor beta chains below was sequenced from the same sample in a study of blood T cell repertoires in COVID-19. This table comes from immunoSEQ multiplex PCR, and its TCRdb copy is limited to in-frame clones, with some not included. The data contain about 220,000 clones, 60% to 85% of them singletons. The sequenced sample was peripheral blood. These receptors were taken from a woman aged 70-85 years with acute or convalescent COVID-19.

The DNA of the CDR3 is TGTGCCAGCAGCCGACACCTCCAAAGAGACAGGGGGCGCGACACCGGGGAGCTGTTTTTT. Protein sequence: CASSRHLQRDRGRDTGELFF. The V call is TRBV5-4, the J call TRBJ2-2; TRBD1 agrees at 10 bases. In germline, CDR1 is SGHNT, CDR2 YYREEE (reference sequence). With V trimmed by 4 bases and J by 3 bases, 18 bases remained unmatched. CDR3 length: 20 amino acids.

The rearrangement uses TRBV6-5 and TRBJ1-2, with a tentative D call TRBD1 (5 bases). The CDR3 is 15 amino acids. The V end was cut by 10 bases, the J end by 4 bases, with 22 bases between. Germline values: CDR1 MNHEY, CDR2 SVGAGI. In nucleotides, the CDR3 is TGTGCCACCCCTGGGGAGGGGCCCGAACTCTATGGCTACACCTTC. Its translation is CATPGEGPELYGYTF.

The rearrangement links TRBV9 to TRBJ2-5; 10 bases match TRBD2. The germline V gene has CDR1 SGDLS and CDR2 YYNGEE. V shed 0 bases, J shed 5 bases, and the junction held 4 bases outside the gene matches. This CDR3 region has 15 residues. The CDR3: CASSVGSGGAETQYF. The DNA for the CDR3 is TGTGCCAGCAGCGTAGGCAGCGGGGGGGCGGAGACCCAGTACTTC.

V usage is TRBV6-2 or TRBV6-3 and J usage is TRBJ1-6, with a weak D call TRBD1 (6 bases). There are 15 residues in the CDR3. From germline, CDR1 is MNHEY and CDR2 SVGEGT. V lost 0 bases to trimming and J lost 8 bases, with 11 bases between them. CDR3 DNA sequence: TGTGCCAGCAGTTACTCGAGGACAGAGGATTCACCCCTCCACTTT. Residues: CASSYSRTEDSPLHF.

This chain uses TRBV7-9 with TRBJ2-3; TRBD2 might be the D (6 bases). CDR3 length: 18 amino acids. V was pared by 1 base and J by 0 bases, with 17 bases between. Germline V gives CDR1 SEHNR, CDR2 FQNEAQ (reference sequence). The CDR3 nucleotides read TGTGCCAGCAGCTTAGGAGGGCCCGGGGGTACGAGCACAGATACGCAGTATTTT. The encoded protein is CASSLGGPGGTSTDTQYF.

This clone was seen only once. The J gene is TRBJ2-7, the V gene TRBV7-9; D is unresolved. Trimming shortened V by 1 base and J by 6 bases, and 10 bases separated the two germline ends. In germline, CDR1 is SEHNR, CDR2 FQNEAQ (reference sequence). CDR3 size: 13 residues. The CDR3 DNA reads TGTGCCAGCAGCTTAGAGTCAACGGGCGAGCAGTACTTC. This gives the protein CASSLESTGEQYF. Filled out from reference TRBV7-9 and TRBJ2-7, the complete variable domain reads DTGVSQNPRHKITKRGQNVTFRCDPISEHNRLYWYRQTLGQGPEFLTYFQNEAQLEKSRLLSDRFSAERPKGSFSTLEIQRTEQGDSAMYLCASSLESTGEQYFGPGTRLTVT.

The chain carries TRBV13 and TRBJ2-1; 9 bases align to TRBD2. Looked up from germline, CDR1 is PRHDT and CDR2 is FYEKMQ (reference sequence). The junction had 6 bases not matched to a gene; V was cut back by 0 bases and J by 6 bases. There are 16 residues in the CDR3. The CDR3 coding sequence is TGTGCCAGCAGCTTAGGCCTCGGACTAGCGTCCAATGAGCAGTTCTTC. Amino acids: CASSLGLGLASNEQFF.

This chain uses TRBV18 with TRBJ1-1; 7 bases fit TRBD1. This CDR3 has 15 residues. Germline loops: CDR1 KGHSH, CDR2 LQKENI. J was trimmed by 0 bases and V by 4 bases; bases with no gene match: 5. CDR3 sequence: CASSQATGLNTEAFF. The CDR3 bases are TGTGCCAGCTCACAAGCGACAGGGCTGAACACTGAAGCTTTCTTT.

The chain joins TRBV7-3 to TRBJ2-3; 7 positions match TRBD2. J gave up 1 base and V 8 bases, and 9 bases lay outside the gene matches. Germline V CDR1 and CDR2: SGHTA, FQGTGA. CDR3 size: 15 residues. CDR3 residues: CASSNGGTGTDTQYF. The CDR3 region has the DNA TGTGCCAGCTCCAACGGGGGGACCGGCACAGATACGCAGTATTTT.

The chain links TRBV6-5 to TRBJ1-2, with TRBD1 identical over 9 bases. V shed 6 bases and J 1 base; nucleotides not matched to a gene: 6. The germline V gene has CDR1 MNHEY and CDR2 SVGAGI. The CDR3 length is 15 residues. The CDR3 DNA reads TGTGCCAGCAGCCCCGGGACAGGGAGTAACTATGGCTACACCTTC. It codes for CASSPGTGSNYGYTF.

J is TRBJ2-5 and V is TRBV5-1; tentative D call: TRBD2 (5 bases). This CDR3 is built from 15 residues. Germline V gene lookup returns CDR1 SGHRS and CDR2 YFSETQ. Trimming took 0 bases from V and 1 from J, leaving 10 bases between them. The CDR3 DNA is TGCGCCAGCAGCTTGGCGAGGGCGGCCCAAGAGACCCAGTACTTC. The encoded protein is CASSLARAAQETQYF.

This clone turned up a few times. Germline and junction disagree at one end, which may indicate a read error. This chain uses TRBV3-1 (or the pseudogene TRBV3-2) with TRBJ1-3; TRBD1 is a possible D gene (5 bases). Germline loops: CDR1 LGHDT, CDR2 YNNKEL (reference sequence). The length of the CDR3 is 16 residues. DNA for the CDR3: TGTGCCAGCAGCCAAGGGCCCCAGGGTGGTGGAAGCACCATATATTTT. Translation: CASSQGPQGGGSTIYF.

This clone was detected only once. This chain joins TRBV5-1 and TRBJ1-3; TRBD1 agrees at 7 bases. The germline gives CDR1 SGHRS, CDR2 YFSETQ. Losses at the gene ends were 2 bases for V and 3 bases for J; bases not matched to a gene: 5. This CDR3 is 15 amino acids long. CDR3 bases: TGCGCCAGCAGCTTACAGGGGTTGGGTGGAAACACCATATATTTT. The encoded protein is CASSLQGLGGNTIYF.

The chain is built from TRBV11-2 and TRBJ2-5; D is possibly TRBD1 (5 bases). Germline V gene data show CDR1 as SGHAT and CDR2 as FQNNGV. This CDR3 contains 13 residues. The V and J ends lost 1 base and 6 bases respectively, with 9 bases between them. The CDR3 sequence is CASSLVREQTQYF. CDR3 bases: TGTGCCAGCAGCTTAGTCAGGGAACAGACCCAGTACTTC.

This clone was picked up one time. This chain joins TRBV2 and TRBJ1-6; the D gene is possibly TRBD1 (5 bases). Per germline, CDR1 SNHLY and CDR2 FYNNEI. The CDR3 covers 13 residues. The V gene lost 7 bases and the J gene lost 8 bases, with 12 bases spanning the gap. The CDR3 is CASTPTAYSPLHF. The CDR3 DNA reads TGTGCCAGCACCCCGACAGCTTATTCACCCCTCCACTTT.

This clone showed up just a few times. The chain combines TRBV7-2 with TRBJ2-7; D remains unclear. CDR3 size: 11 residues. V was trimmed by 8 bases and J by 7 bases, leaving 12 bases between them. Germline CDR1 is SGHTA and CDR2 is FQGNSA. CDR3 DNA: TGTGCCAGCGGTCTCGGTGTGGAGCAGTACTTC. Protein product: CASGLGVEQYF. Combining the CDR3 with reference TRBV7-2 and TRBJ2-7 gives the whole variable domain GAGVSQSPSNKVTEKGKDVELRCDPISGHTALYWYRQSLGQGLEFLIYFQGNSAPDKSGLPSDRFSAERTGGSVSTLTIQRTQQEDSAVYLCASGLGVEQYFGPGTRLTVT.

A note on this clone: This sample includes further DNA sequences coding for the same CDR3. The CDR3 sequence: CASSYPGGAFF. The DNA for the CDR3 is TGTGCCAGCAGTTACCCAGGTGGAGCTTTCTTT. This chain uses TRBV6-5 with TRBJ1-1; D call uncertain. The CDR3 totals 11 residues. CDR1 is MNHEY and CDR2 is SVGAGI in the germline V gene. The V and J ends lost 2 bases and 10 bases respectively, with 8 bases between them.

The rearrangement links TRBV10-1 to TRBJ2-2; 7 nucleotides line up with TRBD2. V shed 0 bases and J 3 bases; nucleotides not matched to a gene: 4. CDR3 size: 16 residues. Germline V gives CDR1 WNHNN, CDR2 SYGVQD (reference sequence). Here the CDR3 DNA reads TGCGCCAGCAGTGAGTCGGGGGGGGACGACACCGGGGAGCTGTTTTTT. This gives the protein CASSESGGDDTGELFF.

The V call is TRBV3-1 (or the pseudogene TRBV3-2), the J call TRBJ2-1; 9 positions agree with TRBD2. The J segment lost 7 bases and the V segment lost 3 bases, leaving 7 bases of the junction unmatched. Germline V gene data show CDR1 as LGHDT and CDR2 as YNNKEL (reference sequence). The CDR3 has 15 residues. The CDR3 sequence is CASSQSSGGRNEQFF. The CDR3 DNA follows: TGTGCCAGCAGCCAGAGTAGCGGGGGCCGGAATGAGCAGTTCTTC.

This clone showed up just a few times. The rearrangement uses TRBV11-2 and TRBJ2-7; D remains ambiguous. The CDR3 runs 15 residues. Between the trimmed V and J ends, which lost 5 bases and 0 bases, there was a span of 14 bases. Germline CDR1 and CDR2: SGHAT and FQNNGV. CDR3 sequence reads: CASSPQSALSYEQYF. The CDR3 bases are TGTGCCAGCAGCCCCCAGAGCGCGCTCTCCTACGAGCAGTACTTC.

On this clone: This specimen includes other DNA sequences encoding the same CDR3. The V and J genes are TRBV12-3 or TRBV12-4 and TRBJ1-2, with D perhaps matching TRBD1 (5 bases). V lost 1 base and J 2 bases, leaving 5 bases between the germline ends. The length of the CDR3 is 13 residues. CDR3: CASSLGQNYGYTF. The CDR3 DNA is TGTGCCAGCAGTTTAGGACAGAACTATGGCTACACCTTC.

The gene calls are TRBV5-1 and TRBJ2-3, with D possibly being TRBD2 (5 bases). The CDR3 contains 14 residues. Trimming took 0 bases from V and 2 from J, leaving 7 bases between them. Germline V gene sequence: CDR1 SGHRS, CDR2 YFSETQ. CDR3 nucleotide sequence: TGCGCCAGCAGCTTGGAGCGGCCCACAGATACGCAGTATTTT. It encodes CASSLERPTDTQYF.

This sequence joins TRBV25-1 and TRBJ2-1; 13 positions match TRBD2. This CDR3 comprises 17 residues. V shed 5 bases and J 5 bases; nucleotides not matched to a gene: 9. Germline CDR1 MGHDK, CDR2 SYGVNS. The CDR3 sequence is CASSPQLAGGAHNEQFF. The CDR3 DNA follows: TGTGCCAGCAGTCCTCAACTAGCGGGGGGGGCCCACAATGAGCAGTTCTTC.

The chain is built from TRBV30 and TRBJ2-3; D is undetermined. V shed 3 bases and J shed 0 bases, with 13 bases lying between them. In germline, CDR1 is GTSNPN, CDR2 SVGIG (reference sequence). This CDR3 comprises 15 residues. CDR3 residues: CAWRPGESSTDTQYF. In DNA, the CDR3 is TGTGCCTGGAGGCCTGGAGAATCAAGCACAGATACGCAGTATTTT.

The chain employs TRBV7-8 and TRBJ1-1; no definite D call. Trimming left V 6 bases short and J 6 bases short, with 20 bases between. This CDR3 comprises 15 residues. Germline loops: CDR1 SGHVS, CDR2 FQNEAQ. This CDR3 is CASSLRRERPAEAFF. DNA for the CDR3: TGTGCCAGCAGTCTACGCCGGGAACGGCCCGCTGAAGCTTTCTTT.

The genes are TRBV9 and TRBJ2-7; 11 bases map to TRBD2. CDR3 length equals 16 residues. Germline V gives CDR1 SGDLS, CDR2 YYNGEE. The V gene end was trimmed by 6 bases and the J gene end by 3 bases; junction bases not matched to a gene: 11. This chain's CDR3 is CASKESQTSGVYEQYV. The CDR3 bases are TGTGCCAGCAAGGAGTCGCAGACTAGCGGGGTCTACGAGCAGTACGTC.